Below are 23 T cell receptor beta chains sequenced from a single sample in a study of cytomegalovirus exposure and HLA in healthy donors. 13 Jbeta primers and 60 Vbeta primers were used for the PCR. Measured with immunoSEQ multiplex PCR; TCRdb has only the in-frame clones, and not every one. The sample has 85,000 to 100,000 clones, around 73% seen once. The sample comprised PBMCs. These TCRs come from a woman aged 40 to 49 in good health and CMV-seropositive.

This chain links TRBV19 with TRBJ2-4; possible D gene TRBD2, 5 bases. Germline V gene data show CDR1 as LNHDA and CDR2 as SQIVND (reference sequence). V was shortened by 6 bases and J by 0 bases, with 12 bases between the two germline ends. The CDR3 is made up of 15 amino acids. The CDR3 here is CASRPGSLAKNIQYF. CDR3 DNA sequence: TGTGCCAGTAGGCCGGGATCCTTAGCCAAAAACATTCAGTACTTC.

The V and J genes are TRBV7-3 and TRBJ2-7; D possibly corresponds to TRBD2 (7 bases). With 2 bases removed from V and 2 bases from J, the gap between germline ends came to 10 bases. CDR1 and CDR2 from the germline V gene are SGHTA and FQGTGA. The CDR3 runs to 14 residues. Here the CDR3 DNA reads TGTGCCAGCAGCTTACTCGGGGGGCCCTACGAGCAGTACTTC. Protein sequence: CASSLLGGPYEQYF. Based on the CDR3 plus reference TRBV7-3 and TRBJ2-7, the full variable domain is GAGVSQTPSNKVTEKGKYVELRCDPISGHTALYWYRQSLGQGPEFLIYFQGTGAADDSGLPNDRFFAVRPEGSVSTLKIQRTERGDSAVYLCASSLLGGPYEQYFGPGTRLTVT.

This clone has only a few counts. The CDR3 coding sequence is TGTGCCAGCACCCCTCATACGGGAAAACAAGACTATGGCTACACCTTC. Encoded protein: CASTPHTGKQDYGYTF. The chain is built from TRBV28 and TRBJ1-2; the D is unclear. The V end lost 7 bases, the J end lost 3 bases, and 21 bases lay between the germline ends. CDR1 is MDHEN and CDR2 is SYDVKM in the germline V gene. CDR3 length: 16 residues.

This chain links TRBV6-5 with TRBJ2-1, with 11 bases that match TRBD2. The CDR3 spans 14 residues. Trimming at V came to 5 bases and at J to 8 bases, leaving 5 bases not matched to a gene. CDR1 and CDR2 (germline): MNHEY, SVGAGI. Here the CDR3 DNA reads TGTGCCAGCAGTACTAGCGGGAGTCCGGATGAGCAGTTCTTC. This codes for CASSTSGSPDEQFF.

The V and J genes are TRBV19 and TRBJ2-6; the D gene is possibly TRBD1 (5 bases). Germline-derived CDR1 and CDR2 are LNHDA and SQIVND (reference sequence). V was clipped by 3 bases and J by 2 bases, with 14 bases between them. CDR3 length: 17 amino acids. This chain's CDR3 is CASSILTGSPGANVLTF. The CDR3 region has the DNA TGTGCCAGTAGTATCCTCACAGGCTCCCCTGGGGCCAACGTCCTGACTTTC.

There are a few counts of this clone. V and J are TRBV10-1 and TRBJ2-1; 11 nucleotides agree with TRBD2. Per germline, CDR1 WNHNN and CDR2 SYGVQD (reference sequence). V shed 0 bases, J shed 7 bases, and the junction held 11 bases outside the gene matches. CDR3 length: 18 residues. CDR3 amino acids: CASSESSGRASGWNEQFF. The DNA of the CDR3 is TGCGCCAGCAGTGAGTCTAGCGGGAGGGCCTCTGGGTGGAATGAGCAGTTCTTC.

V usage is TRBV4-2 and J usage is TRBJ1-1, with TRBD1 identical over 8 bases. Trimming cost V 3 bases and J 0 bases; bases outside gene matches: 3. Germline CDR1 and CDR2: LGHNA and YNFKEQ. The CDR3 runs 15 residues. CDR3 region: CASSQGQVMNTEAFF. The CDR3 DNA follows: TGTGCCAGCAGCCAGGGACAGGTGATGAACACTGAAGCTTTCTTT.

The chain is built from TRBV29-1 and TRBJ1-1, with TRBD1 identical over 7 bases. CDR3 length: 11 amino acids. The V and J ends lost 7 bases and 4 bases, in that order; junction bases with no gene match: 3. CDR1 and CDR2 from the germline V gene are SQVTM and ANQGSEA. This CDR3 reads CSGQGVTEAFF. For the CDR3, the DNA is TGCAGCGGGCAGGGGGTCACTGAAGCTTTCTTT.

The chain links TRBV28 to TRBJ2-1, with D perhaps matching TRBD1 (6 bases). The V end lost 8 bases, the J end lost 9 bases, and 14 bases lay between the germline ends. Germline CDR1 and CDR2: MDHEN and SYDVKM. This CDR3 spans 12 amino acids. CDR3 in DNA: TGTGCCAGCGACGGTTTAGGGGGTGAGCAGTTCTTC. Translation gives CASDGLGGEQFF.

This clone came up a few times. The J gene is TRBJ1-1, the V gene TRBV6-5; maybe TRBD1 (5 bases). CDR3 length equals 15 residues. The ends were cut back, 6 bases at V and 4 bases at J, with 18 bases in the middle. CDR1 MNHEY and CDR2 SVGAGI come from the germline V gene. CDR3 residues: CASRPPGGVGTEAFF. As DNA, the CDR3 is TGTGCCAGCAGACCTCCGGGAGGGGTGGGCACTGAAGCTTTCTTT.

V gene TRBV5-1 combines with J gene TRBJ2-1; TRBD2 agrees at 10 bases. V lost 1 base and J lost 4; bases outside the gene matches: 2. The CDR3 contains 15 residues. CDR1 and CDR2 (germline): SGHRS, YFSETQ. The CDR3 spells CASSLLAGVYNEQFF. The CDR3 DNA sequence: TGCGCCAGCAGCTTGCTAGCGGGGGTTTACAATGAGCAGTTCTTC.

This chain connects TRBV7-9 to TRBJ2-5, with D maybe TRBD1 (5 bases). V lost 0 bases and J lost 3, with 14 bases in between. CDR1 SEHNR and CDR2 FQNEAQ come from the germline V gene (reference sequence). This CDR3 has 16 residues. In DNA, the CDR3 is TGTGCCAGCAGCTTAGCGGGCACCGACAGCAAAGAGACCCAGTACTTC. This encodes CASSLAGTDSKETQYF.

This chain joins TRBV28 and TRBJ2-7; 8 bases are a match to TRBD1. In germline, CDR1 is MDHEN, CDR2 SYDVKM. After removal of 7 bases from V and 2 bases from J, the junction contained 13 bases not matched to a gene. CDR3 length equals 16 residues. The CDR3 DNA reads TGTGCCAGCAAGGCACCCAGGGGGCTTTTCACCTACGAGCAGTACTTC. This sequence encodes CASKAPRGLFTYEQYF.

This sequence joins TRBV5-1 and TRBJ1-1, with D tentatively TRBD1 (5 bases). From germline, CDR1 is SGHRS and CDR2 YFSETQ. The CDR3 consists of 16 residues. Trimming took off 0 bases at V and 1 base at J, with 13 bases between the two ends. Here the CDR3 reads CASSLVGGGGNTEAFF. The CDR3 nucleotides are TGCGCCAGCAGCTTGGTGGGTGGGGGAGGGAACACTGAAGCTTTCTTT.

The genes are TRBV4-1 and TRBJ2-5, with 11 nucleotides matching TRBD2. The tail of the sequence fits TRBJ2-7 better, so the J call may be wrong. CDR1 and CDR2 from the germline V gene are MGHRA and YSYEKL. The CDR3 totals 16 residues. The CDR3 region has the DNA TGCGCCAGCAGCCCACCACTAGCGGGAGCATACTACGAGCAGTACTTC. It specifies CASSPPLAGAYYEQYF.

The V gene is TRBV25-1, the J gene TRBJ2-7, with 9 bases identical to TRBD1. The CDR3 runs 14 residues. With V trimmed by 1 base and J by 3 bases, 1 base remained unmatched. Germline lookup yields CDR1 MGHDK and CDR2 SYGVNS. The CDR3 coding sequence is TGTGCCAGCAGTGAATGGGACAGGGTCTACGAGCAGTACTTC. Amino acid sequence: CASSEWDRVYEQYF.

The chain couples TRBV28 to TRBJ1-6; D unresolved. Trimming removed 8 bases from V and 6 bases from J, with 11 bases in between. The CDR3 length is 13 residues. The V gene's germline CDR1 is MDHEN and CDR2 SYDVKM. The CDR3 coding sequence is TGTGCCAGCGGGAGGGTTTTTAATTCACCCCTCCACTTT. Its translation: CASGRVFNSPLHF.

CDR3 in amino acids: CASSQGTGGETQYF. CDR3 in DNA: TGTGCCAGCAGCCAAGGGACAGGGGGGGAGACCCAGTACTTC. The gene calls are TRBV5-4 and TRBJ2-5; 11 bases map to TRBD1. Germline CDR1 reads SGHNT; CDR2 reads YYREEE (reference sequence). The V segment lost 4 bases and the J segment 5 bases; nucleotides outside the gene matches: 4. The CDR3 sequence is 14 residues long.

V is TRBV6-1 and J is TRBJ2-5; 10 bases are a match to TRBD2. This CDR3 is 17 amino acids long. Trimming removed 0 bases from V and 5 bases from J; junction bases left unmatched: 9. Germline loops: CDR1 MNHNS, CDR2 SASEGT. The CDR3 loop is CASSEAMLAGARETQYF. The CDR3, as DNA: TGTGCCAGCAGTGAAGCGATGCTAGCGGGAGCTCGGGAGACCCAGTACTTC.

The chain is built from TRBV14 and TRBJ2-1; no firm D call. The CDR3 length is 15 residues. CDR1 is SGHDN, CDR2 FVKESK, per germline. V was cut by 1 base and J by 0 bases, with 7 bases left in between. Here the CDR3 reads CASSQGVVSYNEQFF. The CDR3 region has the DNA TGTGCCAGCAGCCAAGGAGTGGTCTCCTACAATGAGCAGTTCTTC.

V is TRBV7-9 and J is TRBJ1-2; tentative D call: TRBD1 (6 bases). The germline V and J ends were trimmed by 1 base and 8 bases, with 17 bases remaining between them. Germline V CDR1 and CDR2: SEHNR, FQNEAQ (reference sequence). The CDR3 has 15 amino acids. The CDR3 loop reads CASSLGALQGYGYTF. Here the CDR3 DNA reads TGTGCCAGCAGCTTAGGAGCCCTACAGGGATACGGCTACACCTTC.

V is TRBV7-9 and J is TRBJ2-7; 13 bases are shared with TRBD2. V shed 4 bases and J 6 bases; nucleotides not matched to a gene: 3. The CDR3 loop spans 14 amino acids. The germline V gene encodes CDR1 SEHNR and CDR2 FQNEAQ (reference sequence). For the CDR3, the DNA is TGTGCCAGCAGCTACGGGACTAGCGGGATCGAGCAGTACTTC. Residues: CASSYGTSGIEQYF.

This chain uses TRBV7-9 with TRBJ1-1; 11 nucleotides line up with TRBD1. CDR3 length: 17 residues. The germline V gene encodes CDR1 SEHNR and CDR2 FQNEAQ (reference sequence). V lost 3 bases, J lost 4 bases, and 10 bases stayed unmatched. This chain's CDR3 is CASSFGLTGTGGTEAFF. For the CDR3, the DNA is TGTGCCAGCAGCTTTGGCCTTACCGGGACAGGGGGCACTGAAGCTTTCTTT. The variable domain in full, with the rest retrieved from reference TRBV7-9 and TRBJ1-1, is DTGVSQNPRHKITKRGQNVTFRCDPISEHNRLYWYRQTLGQGPEFLTYFQNEAQLEKSRLLSDRFSAERPKGSFSTLEIQRTEQGDSAMYLCASSFGLTGTGGTEAFFGQGTRLTVV.